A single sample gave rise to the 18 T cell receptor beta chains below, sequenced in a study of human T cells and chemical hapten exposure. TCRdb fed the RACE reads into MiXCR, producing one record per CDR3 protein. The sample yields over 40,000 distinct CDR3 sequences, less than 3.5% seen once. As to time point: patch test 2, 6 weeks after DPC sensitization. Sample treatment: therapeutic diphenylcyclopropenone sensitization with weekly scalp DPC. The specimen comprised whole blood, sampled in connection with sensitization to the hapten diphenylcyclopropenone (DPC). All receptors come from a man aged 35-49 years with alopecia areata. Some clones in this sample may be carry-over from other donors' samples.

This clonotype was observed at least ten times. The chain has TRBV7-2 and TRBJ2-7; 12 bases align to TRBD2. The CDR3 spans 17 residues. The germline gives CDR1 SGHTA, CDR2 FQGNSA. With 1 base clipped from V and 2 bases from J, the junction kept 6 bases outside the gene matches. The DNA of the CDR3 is TGTGCCAGCAGCTTAGTGCTAGCGGGAGGGAAACCCTACGAGCAGTACTTC. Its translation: CASSLVLAGGKPYEQYF. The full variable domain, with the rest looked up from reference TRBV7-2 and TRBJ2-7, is GAGVSQSPSNKVTEKGKDVELRCDPISGHTALYWYRQSLGQGLEFLIYFQGNSAPDKSGLPSDRFSAERTGGSVSTLTIQRTQQEDSAVYLCASSLVLAGGKPYEQYFGPGTRLTVT.

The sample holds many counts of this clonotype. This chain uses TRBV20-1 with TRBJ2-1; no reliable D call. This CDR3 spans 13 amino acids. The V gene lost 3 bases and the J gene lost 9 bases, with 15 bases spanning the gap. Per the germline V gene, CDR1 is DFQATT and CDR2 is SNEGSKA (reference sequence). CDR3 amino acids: CSASRLPLGEQFF. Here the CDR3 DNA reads TGCAGTGCTAGTCGGCTCCCCCTGGGTGAGCAGTTCTTC.

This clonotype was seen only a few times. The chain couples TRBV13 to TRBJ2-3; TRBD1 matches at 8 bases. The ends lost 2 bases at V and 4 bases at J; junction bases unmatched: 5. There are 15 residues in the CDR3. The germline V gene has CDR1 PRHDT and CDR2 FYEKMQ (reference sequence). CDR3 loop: CASSLTTGEADTQYF. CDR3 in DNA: TGTGCCAGCAGCTTAACGACAGGGGAGGCAGATACGCAGTATTTT.

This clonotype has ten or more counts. CDR3 amino acids: CASSQRAGVSYEQYF. The CDR3 DNA follows: TGCGCCAGCAGCCAACGGGCGGGGGTCTCCTACGAGCAGTACTTC. The chain carries TRBV5-1 and TRBJ2-7; TRBD2 agrees at 7 bases. Germline V lookup: CDR1 SGHRS, CDR2 YFSETQ. The CDR3 totals 15 residues. With V trimmed by 4 bases and J by 0 bases, 7 bases remained unmatched.

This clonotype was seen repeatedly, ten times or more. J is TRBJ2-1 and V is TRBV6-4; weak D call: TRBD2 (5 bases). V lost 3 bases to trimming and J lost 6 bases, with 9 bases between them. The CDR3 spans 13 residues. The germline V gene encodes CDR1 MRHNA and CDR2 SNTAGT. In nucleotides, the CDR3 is TGTGCCAGCAGTGAGGCTAGCAGCAATGAGCAGTTCTTC. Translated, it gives CASSEASSNEQFF.

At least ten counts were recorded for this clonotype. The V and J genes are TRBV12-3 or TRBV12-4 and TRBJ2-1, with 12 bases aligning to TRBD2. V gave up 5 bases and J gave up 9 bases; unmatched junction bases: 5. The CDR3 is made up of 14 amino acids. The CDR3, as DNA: TGTGCCAGCAGTCTTCCGGGACTAGCGGGTGAGCAGTTCTTC. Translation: CASSLPGLAGEQFF.

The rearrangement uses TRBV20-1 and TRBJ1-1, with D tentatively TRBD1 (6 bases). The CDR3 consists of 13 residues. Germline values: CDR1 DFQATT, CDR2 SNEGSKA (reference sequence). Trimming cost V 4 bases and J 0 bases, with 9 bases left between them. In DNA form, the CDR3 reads TGCAGTGCTATAGGACAGATGAACACTGAAGCTTTCTTT. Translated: CSAIGQMNTEAFF.

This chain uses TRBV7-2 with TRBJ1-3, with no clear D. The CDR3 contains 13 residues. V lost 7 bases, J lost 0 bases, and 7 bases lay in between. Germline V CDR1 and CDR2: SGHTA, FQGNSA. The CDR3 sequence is CASTPSSGNTIYF. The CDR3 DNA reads TGTGCCAGCACCCCCAGCTCTGGAAACACCATATATTTT.

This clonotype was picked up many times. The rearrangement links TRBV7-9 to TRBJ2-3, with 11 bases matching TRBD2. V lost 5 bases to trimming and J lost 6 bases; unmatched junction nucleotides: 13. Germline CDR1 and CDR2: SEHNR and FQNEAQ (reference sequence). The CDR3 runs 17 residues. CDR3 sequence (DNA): TGTGCCAGCAGCCCATCTGGGACTAGCGGCTTAACGGATACGCAGTATTTT. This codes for CASSPSGTSGLTDTQYF.

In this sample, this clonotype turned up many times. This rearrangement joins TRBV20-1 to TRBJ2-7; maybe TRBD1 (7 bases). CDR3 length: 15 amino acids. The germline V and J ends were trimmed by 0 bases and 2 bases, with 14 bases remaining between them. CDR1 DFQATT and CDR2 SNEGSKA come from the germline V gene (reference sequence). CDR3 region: CSARDRSGGTYEQYF. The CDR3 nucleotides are TGCAGTGCTAGAGACCGTTCAGGGGGGACCTACGAGCAGTACTTC.

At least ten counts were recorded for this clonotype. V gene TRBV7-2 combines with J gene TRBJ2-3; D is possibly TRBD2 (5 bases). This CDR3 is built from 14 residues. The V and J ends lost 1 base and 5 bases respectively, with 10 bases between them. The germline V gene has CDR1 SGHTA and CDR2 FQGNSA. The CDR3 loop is CASSLGWERDTQYF. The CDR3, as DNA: TGTGCCAGCAGCTTAGGTTGGGAGAGAGATACGCAGTATTTT.

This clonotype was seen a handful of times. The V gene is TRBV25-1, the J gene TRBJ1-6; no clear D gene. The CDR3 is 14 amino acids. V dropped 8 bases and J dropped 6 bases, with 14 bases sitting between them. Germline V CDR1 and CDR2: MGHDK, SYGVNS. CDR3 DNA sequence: TGTGCCAGCGGTGTCGGGCCTTCTAATTCACCCCTCCACTTT. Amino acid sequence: CASGVGPSNSPLHF.

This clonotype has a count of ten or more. This chain's CDR3 is CASSLRGQGSGEAFF. In nucleotides, the CDR3 is TGTGCCAGCAGTCTTAGGGGACAGGGGTCCGGTGAAGCTTTCTTT. This chain connects TRBV27 to TRBJ1-1; TRBD1 aligns across 10 bases. In germline, CDR1 is MNHEY, CDR2 SMNVEV (reference sequence). Trimming cost V 5 bases and J 7 bases; bases outside gene matches: 10. The CDR3 has 15 amino acids.

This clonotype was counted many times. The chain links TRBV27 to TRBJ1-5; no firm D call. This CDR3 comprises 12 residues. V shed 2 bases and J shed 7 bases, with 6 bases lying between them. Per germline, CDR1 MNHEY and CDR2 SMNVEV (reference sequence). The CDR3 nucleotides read TGTGCCAGCAGTTTAGTCGGCCAGCCCCAGCATTTT. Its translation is CASSLVGQPQHF.

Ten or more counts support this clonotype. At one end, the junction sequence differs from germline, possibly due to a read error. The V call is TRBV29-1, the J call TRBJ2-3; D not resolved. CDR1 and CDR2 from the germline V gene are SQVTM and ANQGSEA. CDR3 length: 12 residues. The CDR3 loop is CSAEGRLDTQYF. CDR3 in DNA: TGCAGCGCTGAAGGCCGACTCGATACGCAGTATTTT.

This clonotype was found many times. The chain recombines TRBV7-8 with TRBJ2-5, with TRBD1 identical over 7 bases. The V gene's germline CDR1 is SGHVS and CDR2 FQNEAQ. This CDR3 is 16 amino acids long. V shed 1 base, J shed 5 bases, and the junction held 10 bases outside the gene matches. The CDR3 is CASSLVSGTVGETQYF. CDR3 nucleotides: TGTGCCAGCAGCTTAGTATCCGGGACAGTCGGGGAGACCCAGTACTTC.

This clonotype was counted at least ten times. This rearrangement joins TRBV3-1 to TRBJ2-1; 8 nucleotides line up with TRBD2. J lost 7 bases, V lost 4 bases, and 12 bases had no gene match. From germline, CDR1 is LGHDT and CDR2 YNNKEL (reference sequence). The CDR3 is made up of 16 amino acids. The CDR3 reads CASSLLLSGKRNEQFF. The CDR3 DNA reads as TGTGCCAGCAGCCTACTTCTTAGCGGGAAACGAAATGAGCAGTTCTTC.

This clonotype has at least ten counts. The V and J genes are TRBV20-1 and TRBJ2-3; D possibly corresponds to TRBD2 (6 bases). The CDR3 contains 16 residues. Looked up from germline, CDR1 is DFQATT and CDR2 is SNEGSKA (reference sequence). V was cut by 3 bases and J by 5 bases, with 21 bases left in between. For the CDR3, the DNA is TGCAGTGCTAGTAACATCCGGCGCCCAGCGGGAGATACGCAGTATTTT. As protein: CSASNIRRPAGDTQYF.